This TCR beta chain is drawn from a study of regulatory T cells in long-lasting Graves disease. On the study more broadly: More than 5 years of antithyroid drugs with positive TSH receptor antibodies defined persistent Graves' disease.

Notes on the study in general: Peripheral blood alone, not thyroid tissue, underwent study.

The sample's time point: persistent/refractory GD, antithyroid drugs over 5 years with positive TRAb. Scientists built the TCR library using RNA that was extracted from PBMCs. There are a few counts of this clonotype. Its antigen is unidentified. CDR3-region Arm-PCR and iRepertoire HTBI primers produced the TCR beta libraries. TCRdb fed the multiplex PCR reads into MiXCR, producing one record per CDR3 protein. The sample includes approximately 440,000 distinct CDR3 sequences, 23% of them seen just once. Germline CDR1 and CDR2: LGHNA and YSLEER. V lost 0 bases, J lost 4 bases, and 10 bases lay in between. This CDR3 comprises 15 residues.

The source is a female donor with Graves disease. The source material was peripheral blood mononuclear cells (PBMCs), sampled when the disease was refractory, from a patient treated with antithyroid drugs. This sequence joins TRBV4-3 and TRBJ1-3; no reliable D call. The DNA of the CDR3 is TGCGCCAGCAGCCAAGATTGGGCAGAGGGAAACACCATATATTTT. It is translated as CASSQDWAEGNTIYF.